These 14 T cell receptor beta chains share one sample of origin, sequenced in a study of shared clonotypes between healthy human individuals. Measured with immunoSEQ multiplex PCR; TCRdb has only the in-frame clones, and not every one. The profile shows nearly 500,000 clones, over 65% of them singletons. Sequences were obtained from PBMCs. The source is a woman in her 40s in good health. Some clones in this sample may be carry-over from other donors' samples.

V gene TRBV30 combines with J gene TRBJ1-5; a weak D match, TRBD1 (5 bases). CDR3 size: 15 residues. Trimming removed 3 bases at V and 3 bases at J, with 15 bases between. Germline V CDR1 and CDR2: GTSNPN, SVGIG (reference sequence). The CDR3 DNA reads as TGTGCCTGGAGGGCGGGGGGAGGCCCCAATCAGCCCCAGCATTTT. Protein: CAWRAGGGPNQPQHF.

The V and J genes are TRBV27 and TRBJ2-1; D perhaps matches TRBD1 (6 bases). Germline CDR1 is MNHEY and CDR2 is SMNVEV (reference sequence). V was cut by 7 bases and J by 9 bases, with 16 bases left in between. The CDR3 consists of 13 residues. The CDR3 sequence is CASTRNRAAEQFF. CDR3 DNA sequence: TGTGCCAGCACCCGGAACAGGGCTGCTGAGCAGTTCTTC.

This clone appeared a single time. The chain is built from TRBV7-2 and TRBJ1-1; D gene uncertain. Between the trimmed V and J ends, which lost 4 bases and 2 bases, there was a span of 8 bases. This CDR3 spans 13 amino acids. Germline CDR1 and CDR2: SGHTA and FQGNSA. The CDR3 DNA is TGTGCCAGCAGCTCACCGCAAAACACTGAAGCTTTCTTT. Protein: CASSSPQNTEAFF.

The chain is built from TRBV5-4 and TRBJ2-1; D gene uncertain. The germline gives CDR1 SGHNT, CDR2 YYREEE (reference sequence). The CDR3 covers 13 residues. V lost 0 bases and J lost 7, with 8 bases in between. CDR3 nucleotide sequence: TGTGCCAGCAGCTTGGGGAGTGCGAATGAGCAGTTCTTC. This encodes CASSLGSANEQFF.

The chain has TRBV9 and TRBJ2-3, with 8 bases identical to TRBD1. V lost 1 base, J lost 3 bases, and 13 bases stayed unmatched. The germline V gene has CDR1 SGDLS and CDR2 YYNGEE. The CDR3 consists of 18 residues. The CDR3 region has the DNA TGTGCCAGCAGCGTACGAATAACAGGGGGAGGTTTGACAGATACGCAGTATTTT. Translating it yields CASSVRITGGGLTDTQYF.

The V gene is TRBV4-1, the J gene TRBJ2-3; D not certain. CDR1 and CDR2 (germline): MGHRA, YSYEKL. The V end was cut by 4 bases, the J end by 2 bases, with 10 bases between. This CDR3 has 14 residues. For the CDR3, the DNA is TGCGCCAGCAGCCGGCTGGGGTTCACAGATACGCAGTATTTT. As protein: CASSRLGFTDTQYF.

The genes are TRBV4-2 and TRBJ2-7, with D tentatively TRBD2 (6 bases). Per germline, CDR1 LGHNA and CDR2 YNFKEQ. V lost 6 bases and J 2 bases, leaving 11 bases between the germline ends. There are 13 residues in the CDR3. This CDR3 is CASRREATYEQYF. The DNA of the CDR3 is TGTGCCAGCAGGAGGGAGGCCACCTACGAGCAGTACTTC.

The chain links TRBV4-3 to TRBJ1-5; D is uncertain. The germline V and J ends were trimmed by 0 bases and 5 bases, with 11 bases remaining between them. CDR3 length: 15 amino acids. Germline V gene data show CDR1 as LGHNA and CDR2 as YSLEER. CDR3 in amino acids: CASSQDFLSHQPQHF. CDR3 nucleotide sequence: TGCGCCAGCAGCCAAGATTTCTTATCCCATCAGCCCCAGCATTTT.

This chain uses TRBV4-1 with TRBJ2-5; 9 bases match TRBD1. The CDR3 loop spans 13 amino acids. V was pared by 5 bases and J by 3 bases, with 1 base of the junction left unmatched. Germline V gene data show CDR1 as MGHRA and CDR2 as YSYEKL. The DNA of the CDR3 is TGCGCCAGCAGCAGGGACAGGGAAGAGACCCAGTACTTC. It encodes CASSRDREETQYF.

V and J are TRBV7-2 and TRBJ2-1; D unresolved. Trimming stripped 5 bases from V and 10 bases from J, with 12 bases between. The CDR3 covers 12 residues. Germline V gene lookup returns CDR1 SGHTA and CDR2 FQGNSA. CDR3 region: CASSAPRREQFF. The CDR3 nucleotides read TGTGCCAGCAGCGCCCCTAGAAGGGAGCAGTTCTTC.

Only a few counts were recorded for this clone. The rearrangement uses TRBV18 and TRBJ2-5; maybe TRBD1 (6 bases). The assigned J gene may be wrong: the sequence end matches TRBJ2-7 better. Germline assignment: CDR1 KGHSH and CDR2 LQKENI. This CDR3 contains 15 residues. CDR3 loop: CASSPSSQGTYEQYF. CDR3 coding DNA: TGTGCCAGCTCACCATCCTCCCAGGGGACCTACGAGCAGTACTTC.

This chain links TRBV2 with TRBJ2-7; TRBD2 matches at 10 bases. Germline V CDR1 and CDR2: SNHLY, FYNNEI. The CDR3 is 14 residues long. V was pared by 4 bases and J by 4 bases, with 4 bases of the junction left unmatched. Here the CDR3 reads CASSATSGLYEQYF. CDR3 coding DNA: TGTGCCAGCAGTGCGACTAGCGGGCTGTACGAGCAGTACTTC.

About this clone itself: This may stem from a read error, because a much larger clone lies one nucleotide away. The chain uses TRBV28 and TRBJ2-2; D remains ambiguous. This CDR3 contains 12 residues. Per the germline V gene, CDR1 is MDHEN and CDR2 is SYDVKM. The CDR3 DNA reads as TGTGCCGGCAGTACACCGACCGGGGAGCTGTTTTTT. Its protein product is CAGSTPTGELFF.

This clone was seen once. The chain has TRBV7-7 and TRBJ2-1, with 13 bases identical to TRBD2. V was pared by 3 bases and J by 9 bases, with 2 bases of the junction left unmatched. Germline loops: CDR1 SSHAT, CDR2 FNYEAQ (reference sequence). The CDR3 covers 14 residues. CDR3 nucleotide sequence: TGTGCCAGCAGCTTGGGACTAGCGGGAAGTGAGCAGTTCTTC. The encoded protein is CASSLGLAGSEQFF.